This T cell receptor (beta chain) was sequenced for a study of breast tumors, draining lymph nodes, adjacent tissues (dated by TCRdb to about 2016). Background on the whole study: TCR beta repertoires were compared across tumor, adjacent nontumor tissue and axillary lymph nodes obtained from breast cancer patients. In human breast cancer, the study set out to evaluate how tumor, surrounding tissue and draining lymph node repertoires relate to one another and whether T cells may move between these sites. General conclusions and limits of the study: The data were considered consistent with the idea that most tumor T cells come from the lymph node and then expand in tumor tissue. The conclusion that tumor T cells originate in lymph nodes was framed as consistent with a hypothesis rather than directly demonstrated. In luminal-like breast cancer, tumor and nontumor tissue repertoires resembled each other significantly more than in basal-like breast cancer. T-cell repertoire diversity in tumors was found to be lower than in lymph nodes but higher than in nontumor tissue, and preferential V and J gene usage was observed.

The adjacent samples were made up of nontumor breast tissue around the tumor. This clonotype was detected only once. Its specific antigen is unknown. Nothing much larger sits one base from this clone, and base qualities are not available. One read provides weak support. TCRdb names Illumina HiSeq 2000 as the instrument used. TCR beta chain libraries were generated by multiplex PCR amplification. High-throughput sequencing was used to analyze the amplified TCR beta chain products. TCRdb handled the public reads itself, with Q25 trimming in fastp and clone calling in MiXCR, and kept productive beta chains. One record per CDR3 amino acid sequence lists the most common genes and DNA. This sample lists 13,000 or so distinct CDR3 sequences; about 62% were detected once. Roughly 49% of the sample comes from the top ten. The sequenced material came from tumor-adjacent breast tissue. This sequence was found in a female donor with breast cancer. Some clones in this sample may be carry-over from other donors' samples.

The DNA sequence follows: TGCAGTGTTCGGGGACCTACTAACTATGGCTACACCTTC. This gives the protein CSVRGPTNYGYTF. The chain joins TRBV20-1 to TRBJ1-2, with TRBD1 as a weak D call on 5 bases. The V and J ends are trimmed by 7 bases and 0 bases, leaving 12 bases between them. For CDR1 and CDR2, the germline V gene (reference sequence) lists DFQATT and SNEGSKA. Spanning cysteine to phenylalanine, the CDR3 consists of 13 amino acids. The DNA shown is the 39-base CDR3, in frame from base 1.